This TCR beta chain was captured by sequencing in a study of blood T cell repertoires in COVID-19. Overall study: Whether acute or convalescent, the COVID-19 samples came from the United States, Italy and Spain. From T cells, B-cell-depleted T cells, or PBMCs came the material, which was cDNA or gDNA.

This clone was counted at least ten times. Authors' processing steps: Reference gene primer amplification yielded estimated nucleated cell counts. TCRdb keeps only in-frame clones here, not all; method: immunoSEQ multiplex PCR. Clone size and V and J calls were adopted from that table, with D and trimming inferred from the DNA. The sample consists of under 60,000 clones, 70% to 85% of them appearing once. CDR3 length: 13 amino acids. The germline V gene encodes CDR1 ENHRY and CDR2 SYGVKD. Trimming removed 4 bases from V and 6 bases from J; junction bases left unmatched: 5. The material sequenced was peripheral blood. This sequence was found in a man aged 65 to 85 with acute or convalescent COVID-19. The chain combines TRBV10-3 with TRBJ1-2, with TRBD1 matching over 7 bases. The CDR3 region is CAISVRTGNGYTF. The CDR3 nucleotides are TGTGCCATCAGTGTTAGGACAGGAAATGGCTACACCTTC.